This T cell receptor beta chain was profiled in a study of cytomegalovirus exposure and HLA in healthy donors. Study results and limitations: Several of the most significant clusters appeared linked to common viral pathogens, based on a later analysis. The analysis excluded some indistinguishable V segments, including TRBV6-2 and TRBV6-3.

As concerns this clone: Its antigen is not identified.

Germline V CDR1 and CDR2: SGHVS, FQNEAQ. The CDR3 runs to 16 residues. V was trimmed by 5 bases and J by 0 bases, leaving 14 bases between them. The PCR made use of 60 Vbeta and 13 Jbeta primers. Authors' methods: The authors later counted tens of millions of unique TCR beta chains, 9.5 million to 13 million of them shared. The repertoire was sequenced with immunoSEQ multiplex PCR; TCRdb's copy has only in-frame clones and lacks some. V and J calls plus clone size are reproduced from that table; the DNA served to infer D and trimming. The table includes roughly 76,000 clones, roughly 78% detected once.

The clonotype comes from a man aged 30-40 years in good health and CMV-seronegative. What was sequenced was PBMCs. The chain combines TRBV7-8 with TRBJ1-3; D might be TRBD1 (6 bases). As DNA, the CDR3 is TGTGCCAGCAGCCCGCAGGGGTTCCTCTCTGGAAACACCATATATTTT. This encodes CASSPQGFLSGNTIYF.